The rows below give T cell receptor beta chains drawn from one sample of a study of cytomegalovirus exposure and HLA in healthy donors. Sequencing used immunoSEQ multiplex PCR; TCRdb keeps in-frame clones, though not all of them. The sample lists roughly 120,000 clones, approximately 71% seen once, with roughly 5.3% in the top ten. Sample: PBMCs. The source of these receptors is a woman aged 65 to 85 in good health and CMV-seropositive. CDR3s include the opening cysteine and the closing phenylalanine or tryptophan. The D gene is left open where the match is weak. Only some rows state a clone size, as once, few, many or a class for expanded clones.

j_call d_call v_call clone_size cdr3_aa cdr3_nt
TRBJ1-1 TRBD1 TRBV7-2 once CASSPEETGLVRDTEAFF TGTGCCAGCAGCCCCGAAGAGACAGGGTTGGTAAGGGACACTGAAGCTTTCTTT
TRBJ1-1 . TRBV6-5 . CASSYSKLGLRTEAFF TGTGCCAGCAGTTACTCGAAATTGGGTCTGAGGACTGAAGCTTTCTTT
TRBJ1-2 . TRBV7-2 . CASSLDIYGYTF TGTGCCAGCAGCTTAGACATCTATGGCTACACCTTC
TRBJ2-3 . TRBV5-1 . CATAVGQGLPDTQYF TGCGCCACCGCGGTTGGGCAGGGGCTCCCAGATACGCAGTATTTT
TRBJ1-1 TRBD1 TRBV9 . CASTILQGAPSF TGTGCCAGCACCATTCTACAGGGGGCGCCATCGTTT
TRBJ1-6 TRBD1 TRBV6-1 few CASSALRGQGNSPLHF TGTGCCAGCAGTGCTCTACGGGGACAGGGTAATTCACCCCTCCACTTT
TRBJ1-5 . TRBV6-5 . CASSYTVYSLPQHF TGTGCCAGCAGTTACACTGTGTACTCGTTGCCCCAGCATTTT
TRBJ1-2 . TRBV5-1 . CASSLAGEPYGYTF TGCGCCAGCAGCTTGGCCGGGGAGCCCTATGGCTACACCTTC
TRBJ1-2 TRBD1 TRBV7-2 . CASSSRTGNYGYTF TGTGCCAGCAGCTCCCGGACAGGGAACTATGGCTACACCTTC
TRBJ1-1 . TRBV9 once CASSVGERPDTEAFF TGTGCCAGCAGCGTAGGGGAGAGGCCGGACACTGAAGCTTTCTTT